The 26 T cell receptor beta chains below were found in one sample sequenced in a study of blood T cells in healthy people across ages. Using a J-beta primer mix together with a sample-barcoded 5' primer, a second PCR was run for roughly 6 to 11 cycles. TCRdb fed the 5' RACE reads into MiXCR, producing one record per CDR3 protein. Of 1,800,000 or so distinct CDR3 sequences detected, more than 35% appear once; the ten largest clones hold more than 20%. The sequencing sample was made of blood. All receptors come from a human donor in good health.

CDR3 in amino acids: CSARIKPYNEQFF. DNA of the CDR3: TGCAGTGCCAGGATCAAACCCTACAATGAGCAGTTCTTC. The V gene is TRBV20-1, the J gene TRBJ2-1; D not resolved. The V gene's germline CDR1 is DFQATT and CDR2 SNEGSKA (reference sequence). This CDR3 is 13 amino acids long. V was pared by 6 bases and J by 2 bases, with 11 bases between.

V gene TRBV4-2 combines with J gene TRBJ2-5; 14 nucleotides line up with TRBD2. The CDR3 length is 21 residues. V lost 0 bases, J lost 1 base, and 13 bases stayed unmatched. Germline V gene data show CDR1 as LGHNA and CDR2 as YNFKEQ. The chain's CDR3 is CASSQDTPTSGGAGPQETQYF. Here the CDR3 DNA reads TGTGCCAGCAGCCAAGATACACCGACTAGCGGGGGGGCAGGTCCCCAAGAGACCCAGTACTTC.

This sequence joins TRBV6-2 or TRBV6-3 and TRBJ1-1, with D hard to call. The V and J ends lost 6 bases and 6 bases respectively, with 23 bases between them. Germline V CDR1 and CDR2: MNHEY, SVGEGT. The CDR3 is 16 amino acids. CDR3: CASSPLPPNRGAEAFF. The CDR3 DNA sequence: TGTGCCAGCAGCCCCCTACCGCCTAACCGAGGCGCTGAAGCTTTCTTT.

The CDR3 region is CAISEPSLYNEQFF. In nucleotides, the CDR3 is TGTGCCATCAGTGAGCCTAGCCTTTACAATGAGCAGTTCTTC. The chain joins TRBV10-3 to TRBJ2-1, with D tentatively TRBD2 (5 bases). Germline assignment: CDR1 ENHRY and CDR2 SYGVKD. The CDR3 runs 14 residues. V was pared by 2 bases and J by 4 bases, with 9 bases between.

The rearrangement links TRBV20-1 to TRBJ2-4, with D possibly TRBD2 on 6 matching bases. Germline V gene lookup returns CDR1 DFQATT and CDR2 SNEGSKA (reference sequence). This CDR3 comprises 13 residues. The DNA of the CDR3 is TGCAGCGGGACCGGGGGAGCTAACAATGAGCAGTACTTC. This translates into CSGTGGANNEQYF.

The rearrangement joins TRBV25-1 to TRBJ1-2, with TRBD1 identical over 7 bases. Germline V lookup: CDR1 MGHDK, CDR2 SYGVNS. This CDR3 comprises 13 residues. V gave up 6 bases and J gave up 8 bases; unmatched junction bases: 9. CDR3: CASRSRDSRGYTF. Here the CDR3 DNA reads TGTGCCAGCAGGTCCCGGGACAGCCGGGGCTACACCTTC.

The CDR3 DNA follows: TGCAGTGCAGAAGGGACAGGAATAAACCAGCCCCAGCATTTT. As protein: CSAEGTGINQPQHF. The genes are TRBV20-1 and TRBJ1-5, with 8 bases matching TRBD1. The germline CDR1 and CDR2 sequences are DFQATT and SNEGSKA (reference sequence). This CDR3 spans 14 amino acids. J gave up 7 bases and V 6 bases, and 11 bases lay outside the gene matches.

This clonotype appeared a single time. The rearrangement joins TRBV29-1 to TRBJ2-3, with D possibly matching TRBD1 (5 bases). CDR1 and CDR2 (germline): SQVTM, ANQGSEA. The CDR3 runs 14 residues. The V end lost 2 bases, the J end lost 4 bases, and 13 bases lay between the germline ends. CDR3 region: CSVEKGAVADTQYF. The CDR3 bases are TGCAGCGTTGAAAAAGGGGCGGTGGCAGATACGCAGTATTTT.

For this clonotype: The junction and the germline gene differ at one end; a read error may be behind it. The V call is TRBV7-2, the J call TRBJ1-4; 11 bases line up with TRBD1. CDR3 length equals 15 residues. Germline assignment: CDR1 SGHTA and CDR2 FQGNSA. CDR3 protein: CASSPPGTGGEKPFF. The CDR3 DNA follows: TGTGCCAGCAGCCCCCCGGGGACAGGGGGGGAAAAACCGTTTTTT.

The genes are TRBV7-2 and TRBJ1-4; D gene unclear. This CDR3 comprises 13 residues. Germline assignment: CDR1 SGHTA and CDR2 FQGNSA. V dropped 5 bases and J dropped 11 bases, with 15 bases sitting between them. This chain's CDR3 is CASSPPWARKLFF. The CDR3 DNA reads TGTGCCAGCAGCCCCCCCTGGGCGAGGAAACTGTTTTTT.

V and J are TRBV4-1 and TRBJ2-5; the D gene could be TRBD1 or TRBD2 (5 bases each). Germline assignment: CDR1 MGHRA and CDR2 YSYEKL. V lost 1 base and J lost 1, with 31 bases in between. The CDR3 is 22 amino acids. The CDR3 nucleotides read TGCGCCAGCAGCCAAGGGGAGAGTTGGCCCTGGGACCCCACGGCGGGCCAAGAGACCCAGTACTTC. This sequence encodes CASSQGESWPWDPTAGQETQYF.

This sequence joins TRBV18 and TRBJ2-4; 7 bases align to TRBD1. Germline V gives CDR1 KGHSH, CDR2 LQKENI. Trimming at V came to 3 bases and at J to 6 bases, leaving 11 bases not matched to a gene. CDR3 length equals 16 residues. CDR3 residues: CASSPTNRGWLNIQYF. DNA of the CDR3: TGTGCCAGCTCACCTACAAACAGGGGATGGTTAAACATTCAGTACTTC.

V usage is TRBV7-9 and J usage is TRBJ2-2; TRBD1 matches 7 bases. Germline CDR1 and CDR2: SEHNR and FQNEAQ (reference sequence). The V gene end was trimmed by 1 base and the J gene end by 1 base; junction bases not matched to a gene: 3. The CDR3 is made up of 16 amino acids. CDR3 coding DNA: TGTGCCAGCAGCTTAGACAGGGGCTGGAACACCGGGGAGCTGTTTTTT. Encoded protein: CASSLDRGWNTGELFF.

This clonotype was observed a few times. This chain connects TRBV13 to TRBJ2-7; D tentatively reads TRBD1 or TRBD2 (5 bases each). The CDR3 spans 15 residues. Germline CDR1 is PRHDT and CDR2 is FYEKMQ (reference sequence). V was pared by 0 bases and J by 6 bases, with 15 bases between. The CDR3 DNA reads as TGTGCCAGCAGCTTAGGTGTCCGTGGGGGTTCCGAGCAGTACTTC. Translated, it gives CASSLGVRGGSEQYF.

This chain connects TRBV3-1 to TRBJ2-1; the D is unclear. Germline CDR1 is LGHDT and CDR2 is YNNKEL (reference sequence). V was clipped by 4 bases and J by 8 bases, with 12 bases between them. This CDR3 is 13 amino acids long. DNA of the CDR3: TGTGCCAGCAGCCGAAACCCTGCCCATGAGCAGTTCTTC. Translation: CASSRNPAHEQFF.

V is TRBV12-3 or TRBV12-4 and J is TRBJ2-4, with D perhaps TRBD2 (6 bases). This CDR3 is built from 14 residues. Trimming cost V 3 bases and J 13 bases, with 19 bases left between them. This CDR3 reads CASSLQLRWGEQYF. In DNA form, the CDR3 reads TGTGCCAGCAGTTTGCAGCTCCGATGGGGGGAGCAGTACTTC.

V is TRBV7-2 and J is TRBJ1-2, with 7 bases lining up with TRBD1. The length of the CDR3 is 14 residues. Germline V gene data show CDR1 as SGHTA and CDR2 as FQGNSA. Germline trimming cut 1 base from V and 7 bases from J; bases unmatched to any gene: 6. For the CDR3, the DNA is TGTGCCAGCAGCTTAGGGGCACAGGGGAGTGGCTACACCTTC. Its protein is CASSLGAQGSGYTF.

The sample holds a few counts of this clonotype. The V call is TRBV29-1, the J call TRBJ2-6; 9 bases match TRBD2. V was clipped by 4 bases and J by 0 bases; unmatched bases: 16. Germline assignment: CDR1 SQVTM and CDR2 ANQGSEA. This CDR3 has 20 residues. CDR3 amino acids: CSVGGRGERGAVSGANVLTF. In nucleotides, the CDR3 is TGCAGCGTTGGTGGCAGGGGAGAGCGGGGGGCCGTCTCTGGGGCCAACGTCCTGACTTTC.

The chain combines TRBV20-1 with TRBJ2-7; 8 bases are shared with TRBD2. Germline CDR1 reads DFQATT; CDR2 reads SNEGSKA (reference sequence). The CDR3 has 17 residues. V gave up 0 bases and J gave up 3 bases; unmatched junction bases: 13. CDR3 in amino acids: CSARDYPGLALDYEQYF. The CDR3 DNA is TGCAGTGCTAGAGATTATCCAGGACTAGCTCTGGACTACGAGCAGTACTTC.

In its sample, this clonotype was seen many times. The V gene is TRBV5-5, the J gene TRBJ2-7; no clear D gene. The germline CDR1 and CDR2 sequences are SGHKS and YYEKEE (reference sequence). Trimming left V 1 base short and J 4 bases short, with 12 bases between. The CDR3 loop spans 14 amino acids. This CDR3 is CASSLNDVWYEQYF. CDR3 in DNA: TGTGCCAGCAGCTTGAATGACGTTTGGTACGAGCAGTACTTC.

For this clonotype: A much larger clone sits a single nucleotide away, making a read error possible. The chain links TRBV20-1 to TRBJ1-6; perhaps TRBD1 as D (6 bases). CDR3 length equals 17 residues. Per the germline V gene, CDR1 is DFQATT and CDR2 is SNEGSKA (reference sequence). V dropped 2 bases and J dropped 4 bases, with 18 bases sitting between them. The CDR3 protein is CSARLGGGVVYNSPLHF. In DNA, the CDR3 is TGCAGTGCTAGACTAGGGGGAGGGGTGGTGTATAATTCACCCCTCCACTTT.

This clonotype came up a few times. The CDR3 reads CASSLNGDPAYEQYF. The CDR3 DNA reads as TGTGCCAGCAGCTTAAACGGGGACCCAGCTTACGAGCAGTACTTC. The gene calls are TRBV7-2 and TRBJ2-7; D may correspond to TRBD1 or TRBD2 (5 bases each). There are 15 residues in the CDR3. V lost 2 bases, J lost 4 bases, and 15 bases lay in between. The germline V gene has CDR1 SGHTA and CDR2 FQGNSA.

This chain uses TRBV7-2 with TRBJ2-3, with a weak D call TRBD1 (5 bases). Trimming removed 0 bases from V and 5 bases from J, with 9 bases in between. Per germline, CDR1 SGHTA and CDR2 FQGNSA. The CDR3 runs 14 residues. As DNA, the CDR3 is TGTGCCAGCAGCTTAGCACAGGTCTTAGATACGCAGTATTTT. As protein: CASSLAQVLDTQYF.

V and J are TRBV12-3 or TRBV12-4 and TRBJ1-4; 7 nucleotides agree with TRBD1. This CDR3 contains 14 residues. V lost 3 bases to trimming and J lost 8 bases; unmatched junction nucleotides: 6. In nucleotides, the CDR3 is TGTGCCAGCAGTTTTTCAGGCAGGGGGGAAAAACTGTTTTTT. Translating it yields CASSFSGRGEKLFF.

This clonotype has just a few counts. This chain connects TRBV4-3 to TRBJ2-1, with 12 bases matching TRBD2. CDR1 and CDR2 from the germline V gene are LGHNA and YSLEER. This CDR3 has 17 residues. Losses at the gene ends were 1 base for V and 3 bases for J; bases not matched to a gene: 4. The CDR3 DNA reads as TGCGCCAGCAGCCAAGCGCTACTAGCGGGGGGCTACAATGAGCAGTTCTTC. Translating gives CASSQALLAGGYNEQFF.

This clonotype was seen more than once but under ten times. The chain employs TRBV6-1 and TRBJ2-7; unclear D gene. The CDR3 is 12 residues long. Germline V lookup: CDR1 MNHNS, CDR2 SASEGT. V was pared by 6 bases and J by 3 bases, with 9 bases between. The CDR3 DNA sequence: TGTGCCAGCAGAATGGACCTCTACGAGCAGTACTTC. Translation gives CASRMDLYEQYF.